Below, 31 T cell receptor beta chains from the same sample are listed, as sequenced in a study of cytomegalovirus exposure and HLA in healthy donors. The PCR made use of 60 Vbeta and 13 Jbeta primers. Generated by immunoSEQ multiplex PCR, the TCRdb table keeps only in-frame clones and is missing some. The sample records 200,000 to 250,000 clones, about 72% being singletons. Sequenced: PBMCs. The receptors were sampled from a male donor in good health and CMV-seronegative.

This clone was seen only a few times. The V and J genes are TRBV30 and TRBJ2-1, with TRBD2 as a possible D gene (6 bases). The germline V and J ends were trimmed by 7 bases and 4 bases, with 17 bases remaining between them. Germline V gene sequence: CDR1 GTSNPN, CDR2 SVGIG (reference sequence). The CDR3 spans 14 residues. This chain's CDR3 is CAFSRGRSYNEQFF. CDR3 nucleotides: TGTGCCTTCTCTCGAGGGAGGTCATACAATGAGCAGTTCTTC.

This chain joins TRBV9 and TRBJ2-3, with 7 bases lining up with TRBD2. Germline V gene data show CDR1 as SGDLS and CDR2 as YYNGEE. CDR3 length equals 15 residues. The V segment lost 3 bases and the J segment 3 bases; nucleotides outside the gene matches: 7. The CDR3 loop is CASSGGRARTDTQYF. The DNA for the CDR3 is TGTGCCAGCAGCGGTGGGAGGGCCCGAACAGATACGCAGTATTTT.

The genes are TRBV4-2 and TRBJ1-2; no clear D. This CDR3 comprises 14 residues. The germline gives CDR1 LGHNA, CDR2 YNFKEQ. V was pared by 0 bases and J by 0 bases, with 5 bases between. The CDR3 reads CASSQESTNYGYTF. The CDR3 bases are TGTGCCAGCAGCCAAGAGTCAACTAACTATGGCTACACCTTC.

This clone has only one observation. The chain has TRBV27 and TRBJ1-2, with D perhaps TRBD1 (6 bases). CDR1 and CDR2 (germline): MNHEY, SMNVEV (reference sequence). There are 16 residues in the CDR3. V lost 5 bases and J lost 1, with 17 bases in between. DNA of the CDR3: TGTGCCAGCAGTCCATCACAGGGCCCCCTTAACTATGGCTACACCTTC. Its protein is CASSPSQGPLNYGYTF.

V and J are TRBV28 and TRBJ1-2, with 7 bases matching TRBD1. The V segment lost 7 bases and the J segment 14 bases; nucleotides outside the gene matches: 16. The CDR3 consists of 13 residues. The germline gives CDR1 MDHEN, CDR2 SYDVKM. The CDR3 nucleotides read TGTGCCAGCATTCTTAGGGCCACCCAGGGGGTGACCTTC. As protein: CASILRATQGVTF.

The CDR3 here is CASSPQGDGYTF. The CDR3 DNA reads as TGTGCCAGCAGCCCACAGGGAGATGGCTACACCTTC. The V call is TRBV2, the J call TRBJ1-2; TRBD1 might be the D (6 bases). The CDR3 loop spans 12 amino acids. Trimming stripped 6 bases from V and 6 bases from J, with 11 bases between. Per germline, CDR1 SNHLY and CDR2 FYNNEI.

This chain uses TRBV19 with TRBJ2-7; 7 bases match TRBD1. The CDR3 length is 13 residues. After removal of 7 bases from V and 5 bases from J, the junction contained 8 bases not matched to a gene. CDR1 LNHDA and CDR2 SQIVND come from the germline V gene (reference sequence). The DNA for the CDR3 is TGTGCCAGTATAGATGACAGGGCCCACGAGCAGTACTTC. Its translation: CASIDDRAHEQYF.

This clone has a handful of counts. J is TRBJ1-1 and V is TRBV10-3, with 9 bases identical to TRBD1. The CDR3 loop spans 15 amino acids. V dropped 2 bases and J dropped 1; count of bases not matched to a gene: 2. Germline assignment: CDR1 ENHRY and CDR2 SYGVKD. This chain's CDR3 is CAISEGDRANTEAFF. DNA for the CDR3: TGTGCCATCAGTGAGGGGGACAGGGCGAACACTGAAGCTTTCTTT.

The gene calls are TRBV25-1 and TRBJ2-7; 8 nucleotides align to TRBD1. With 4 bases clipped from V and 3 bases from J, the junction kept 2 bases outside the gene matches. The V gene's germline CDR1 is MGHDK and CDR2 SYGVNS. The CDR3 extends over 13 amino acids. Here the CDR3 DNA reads TGTGCCAGCAGTGGCAGGGGGCGCTACGAGCAGTACTTC. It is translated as CASSGRGRYEQYF.

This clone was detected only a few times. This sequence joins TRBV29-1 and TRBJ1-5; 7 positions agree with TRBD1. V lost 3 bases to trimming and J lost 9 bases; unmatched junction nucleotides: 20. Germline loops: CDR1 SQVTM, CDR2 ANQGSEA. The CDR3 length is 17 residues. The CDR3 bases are TGCAGCGTTGAGTTGGTGACAGGGATGGAAAGTGTTGGGCCCCAGCATTTT. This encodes CSVELVTGMESVGPQHF.

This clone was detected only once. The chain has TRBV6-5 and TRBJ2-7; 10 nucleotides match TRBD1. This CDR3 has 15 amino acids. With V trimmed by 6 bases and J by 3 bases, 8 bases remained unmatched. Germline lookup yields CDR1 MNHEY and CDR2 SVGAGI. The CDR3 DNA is TGTGCCAGCAGGCGACAGGGGGCGCGAGGCTACGAGCAGTACTTC. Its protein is CASRRQGARGYEQYF.

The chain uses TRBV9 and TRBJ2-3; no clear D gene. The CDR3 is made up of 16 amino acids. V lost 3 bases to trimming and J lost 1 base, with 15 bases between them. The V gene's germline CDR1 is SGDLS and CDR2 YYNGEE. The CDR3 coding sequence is TGTGCCAGCAGCGCGACCTTCTCCCAGGGCACAGATACGCAGTATTTT. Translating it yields CASSATFSQGTDTQYF.

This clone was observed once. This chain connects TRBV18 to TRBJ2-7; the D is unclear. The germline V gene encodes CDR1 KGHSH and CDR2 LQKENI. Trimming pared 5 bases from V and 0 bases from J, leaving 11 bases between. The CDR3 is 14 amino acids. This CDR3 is CASSGNRTSYEQYF. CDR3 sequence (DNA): TGTGCCAGCTCAGGCAATCGTACCTCCTACGAGCAGTACTTC.

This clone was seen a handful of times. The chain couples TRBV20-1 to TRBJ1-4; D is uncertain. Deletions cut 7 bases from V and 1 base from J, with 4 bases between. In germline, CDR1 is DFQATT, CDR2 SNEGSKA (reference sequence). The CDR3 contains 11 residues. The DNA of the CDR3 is TGCAGTGGTAAAACTAATGAAAAACTGTTTTTT. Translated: CSGKTNEKLFF.

CDR3 sequence reads: CASSLKFSGGPQFF. The CDR3 coding sequence is TGTGCCAGCAGCTTAAAATTTTCGGGAGGGCCGCAGTTCTTC. The chain carries TRBV7-7 and TRBJ2-1, with 8 bases matching TRBD2. The CDR3 totals 14 residues. The V gene's germline CDR1 is SSHAT and CDR2 FNYEAQ (reference sequence). V trimming: 2 bases; J trimming: 12 bases; junction bases outside the gene matches: 9.

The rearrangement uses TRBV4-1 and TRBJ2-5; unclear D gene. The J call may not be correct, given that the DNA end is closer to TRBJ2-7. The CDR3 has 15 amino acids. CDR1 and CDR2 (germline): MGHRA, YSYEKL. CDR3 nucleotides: TGCGCCAGCAGCATCACTGCGAATGGAGAATACGAGCAGTACTTC. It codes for CASSITANGEYEQYF.

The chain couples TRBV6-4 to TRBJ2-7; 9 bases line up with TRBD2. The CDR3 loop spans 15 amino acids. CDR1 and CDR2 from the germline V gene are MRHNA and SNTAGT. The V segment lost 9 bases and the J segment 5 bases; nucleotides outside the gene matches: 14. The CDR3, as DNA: TGTGCCAGTCTTAGCGGGAGTTTGATATCGAACGAGCAGTACTTC. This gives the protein CASLSGSLISNEQYF.

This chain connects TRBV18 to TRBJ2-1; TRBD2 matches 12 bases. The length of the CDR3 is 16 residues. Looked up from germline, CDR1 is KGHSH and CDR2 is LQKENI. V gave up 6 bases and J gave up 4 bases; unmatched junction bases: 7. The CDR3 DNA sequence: TGTGCCAGCTCGGAGACTAGCGGGAGTTCGTACAATGAGCAGTTCTTC. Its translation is CASSETSGSSYNEQFF.

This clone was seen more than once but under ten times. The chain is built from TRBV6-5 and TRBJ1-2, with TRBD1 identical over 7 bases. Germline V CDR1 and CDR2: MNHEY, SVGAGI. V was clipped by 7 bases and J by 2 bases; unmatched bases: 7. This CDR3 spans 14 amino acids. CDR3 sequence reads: CASNRDSSNYGYTF. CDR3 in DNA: TGTGCCAGCAATAGGGACAGCTCCAACTATGGCTACACCTTC.

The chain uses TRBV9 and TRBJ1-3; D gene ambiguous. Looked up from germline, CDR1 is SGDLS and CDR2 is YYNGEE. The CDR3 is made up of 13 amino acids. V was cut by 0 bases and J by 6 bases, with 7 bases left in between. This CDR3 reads CASSVGHLNTIYF. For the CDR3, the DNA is TGTGCCAGCAGCGTAGGACATTTAAACACCATATATTTT. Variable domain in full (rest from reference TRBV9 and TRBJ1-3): DSGVTQTPKHLITATGQRVTLRCSPRSGDLSVYWYQQSLDQGLQFLIQYYNGEERAKGNILERFSAQQFPDLHSELNLSSLELGDSALYFCASSVGHLNTIYFGEGSWLTVV.

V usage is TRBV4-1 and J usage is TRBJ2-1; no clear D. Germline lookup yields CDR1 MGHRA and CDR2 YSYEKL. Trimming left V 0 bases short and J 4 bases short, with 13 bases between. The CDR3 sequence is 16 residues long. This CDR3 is CASSQDPPGRYNEQFF. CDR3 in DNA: TGCGCCAGCAGCCAAGATCCACCCGGCAGGTACAATGAGCAGTTCTTC.

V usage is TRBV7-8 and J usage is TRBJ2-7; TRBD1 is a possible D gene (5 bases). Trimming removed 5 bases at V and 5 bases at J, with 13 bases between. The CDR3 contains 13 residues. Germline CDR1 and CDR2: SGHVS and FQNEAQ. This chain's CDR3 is CASSPYRYHEQYF. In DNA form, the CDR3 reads TGTGCCAGCAGCCCCTACAGGTACCACGAGCAGTACTTC.

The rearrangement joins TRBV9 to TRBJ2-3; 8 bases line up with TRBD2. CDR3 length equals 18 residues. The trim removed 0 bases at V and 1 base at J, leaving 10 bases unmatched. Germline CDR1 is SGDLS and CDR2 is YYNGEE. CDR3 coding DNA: TGTGCCAGCAGCGTAGGGCGCGGGAGGAATCATGGCACAGATACGCAGTATTTT. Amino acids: CASSVGRGRNHGTDTQYF.

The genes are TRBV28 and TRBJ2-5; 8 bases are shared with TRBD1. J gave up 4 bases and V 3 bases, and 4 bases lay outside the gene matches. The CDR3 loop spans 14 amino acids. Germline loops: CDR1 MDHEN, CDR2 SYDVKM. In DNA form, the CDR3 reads TGTGCCAGCAGTTTGGACAGGGCGAGAGAGACCCAGTACTTC. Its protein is CASSLDRARETQYF.

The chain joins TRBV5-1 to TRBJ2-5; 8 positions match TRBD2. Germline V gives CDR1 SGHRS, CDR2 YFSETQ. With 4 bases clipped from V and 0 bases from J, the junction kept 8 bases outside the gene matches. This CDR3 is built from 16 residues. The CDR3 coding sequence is TGCGCCAGCAGCAAGGGACTAGTGCCGTACCAAGAGACCCAGTACTTC. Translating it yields CASSKGLVPYQETQYF. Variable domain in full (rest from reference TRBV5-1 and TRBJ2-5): KAGVTQTPRYLIKTRGQQVTLSCSPISGHRSVSWYQQTPGQGLQFLFEYFSETQRNKGNFPGRFSGRQFSNSRSEMNVSTLELGDSALYLCASSKGLVPYQETQYFGPGTRLLVL.

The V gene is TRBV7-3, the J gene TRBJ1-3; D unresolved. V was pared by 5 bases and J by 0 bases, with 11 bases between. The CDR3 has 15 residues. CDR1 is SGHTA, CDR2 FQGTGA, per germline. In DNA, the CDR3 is TGTGCCAGCAGCCCGTCCACAAGCTCTGGAAACACCATATATTTT. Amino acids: CASSPSTSSGNTIYF.

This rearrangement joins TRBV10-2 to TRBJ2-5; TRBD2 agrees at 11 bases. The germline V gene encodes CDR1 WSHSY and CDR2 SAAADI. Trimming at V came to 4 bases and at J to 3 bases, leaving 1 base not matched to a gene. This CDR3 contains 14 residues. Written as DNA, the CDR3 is TGCGCCAGCAGTGTGGGACTAGCGGAAGAGACCCAGTACTTC. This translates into CASSVGLAEETQYF.

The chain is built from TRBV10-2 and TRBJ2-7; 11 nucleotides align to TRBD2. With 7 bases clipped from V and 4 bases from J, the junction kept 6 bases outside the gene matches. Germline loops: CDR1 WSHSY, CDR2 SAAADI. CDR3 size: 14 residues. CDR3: CASNIAGGVYEQYF. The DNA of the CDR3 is TGCGCCAGCAATATAGCGGGAGGGGTGTACGAGCAGTACTTC.

In DNA form, the CDR3 reads TGTGCCAGTAGTACCCAGGGGGTAGGGCAGCCCCAGCATTTT. It translates to CASSTQGVGQPQHF. The chain carries TRBV19 and TRBJ1-5; 7 nucleotides line up with TRBD1. The germline V gene encodes CDR1 LNHDA and CDR2 SQIVND (reference sequence). Losses at the gene ends were 4 bases for V and 7 bases for J; bases not matched to a gene: 7. CDR3 length equals 14 residues.

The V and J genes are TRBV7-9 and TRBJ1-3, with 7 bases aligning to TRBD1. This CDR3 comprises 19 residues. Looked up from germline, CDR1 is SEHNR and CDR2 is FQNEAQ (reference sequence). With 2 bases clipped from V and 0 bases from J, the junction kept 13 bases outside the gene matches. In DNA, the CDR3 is TGTGCCAGCAGCTTAACTGGGGACAGAGTCTTGGGCTCTGGAAACACCATATATTTT. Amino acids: CASSLTGDRVLGSGNTIYF.

The CDR3: CASSWLGGVDGYTF. DNA of the CDR3: TGTGCCAGCAGCTGGTTAGGGGGAGTCGATGGCTACACCTTC. V gene TRBV13 combines with J gene TRBJ1-2; D possibly corresponds to TRBD1 (6 bases). In germline, CDR1 is PRHDT, CDR2 FYEKMQ (reference sequence). V lost 4 bases and J lost 6, with 15 bases in between. This CDR3 is built from 14 residues.